One sample yielded the 27 T cell receptor beta chains listed below, sequenced in a study of OX40 agonist ivuxolimab in advanced cancers. The library was made by the immunoSEQ multiplex PCR assay. TCRdb took over this immuneACCESS table, retaining in-frame rearrangements with V and J assigned. Such tables are incomplete; in checked studies, under half of the missing clones stem from an unresolved V gene, and the remainder is unexplained. Within this sample are about 99,000 clones, with more than 85% of them counted one time only. Together, the top ten hold around 0.32% of the sample. The sequencing used CD4+ or CD8+ T cells sorted from blood, collected in a trial of the OX40 agonist ivuxolimab. Every receptor here comes from an adult with an advanced solid tumor such as melanoma, head and neck, liver or kidney cancer.

This chain connects TRBV11-2 to TRBJ2-7; 7 bases line up with TRBD2. Germline V lookup: CDR1 SGHAT, CDR2 FQNNGV. This CDR3 has 13 residues. V shed 1 base and J 3 bases; nucleotides not matched to a gene: 0. The CDR3 here is CASSLGTSYEQYF. The CDR3 region has the DNA TGTGCCAGCAGCTTAGGGACTAGCTACGAGCAGTACTTC.

This clone turned up a few times. The chain uses TRBV27 and TRBJ2-5, with 13 bases aligning to TRBD2. V was pared by 0 bases and J by 9 bases, with 4 bases of the junction left unmatched. CDR1 is MNHEY and CDR2 is SMNVEV in the germline V gene (reference sequence). CDR3 length: 15 amino acids. CDR3 sequence: CASSLSTSGRTAQYF. In DNA form, the CDR3 reads TGTGCCAGCAGTTTATCGACTAGCGGGAGGACGGCCCAGTACTTC.

This clone was recorded a few times. The chain links TRBV2 to TRBJ1-4; D not resolved. The germline V gene has CDR1 SNHLY and CDR2 FYNNEI. This CDR3 has 12 amino acids. Trimming left V 6 bases short and J 11 bases short, with 13 bases between. CDR3 DNA sequence: TGTGCCAGCAGAGAATACACAAGTAAACTGTTTTTT. Amino acids: CASREYTSKLFF.

CDR3 bases: TGCAGCGTCCTCTTGACGGGAGGGAACACCGGGGAGCTGTTTTTT. It translates to CSVLLTGGNTGELFF. The chain has TRBV29-1 and TRBJ2-2; 7 bases agree with TRBD2. The length of the CDR3 is 15 residues. V gave up 6 bases and J gave up 1 base; unmatched junction bases: 8. Looked up from germline, CDR1 is SQVTM and CDR2 is ANQGSEA.

The chain recombines TRBV6-6 with TRBJ1-5, with D possibly being TRBD1 (6 bases). This CDR3 is built from 15 residues. In germline, CDR1 is MNHNY, CDR2 SVGAGI (reference sequence). V was shortened by 6 bases and J by 3 bases, with 15 bases between the two germline ends. The CDR3 spells CASRDGQNYNQPQHF. The CDR3 DNA follows: TGTGCCAGCAGAGACGGACAGAATTACAATCAGCCCCAGCATTTT.

This chain links TRBV18 with TRBJ1-1; tentative D call: TRBD1 (6 bases). The CDR3 spans 13 residues. Germline CDR1 reads KGHSH; CDR2 reads LQKENI. V was shortened by 6 bases and J by 1 base, with 9 bases between the two germline ends. This chain's CDR3 is CASSTGTNTEAFF. CDR3 nucleotides: TGTGCCAGCTCTACAGGGACGAACACTGAAGCTTTCTTT.

The chain combines TRBV28 with TRBJ2-1; D may be TRBD2 (7 bases). The germline CDR1 and CDR2 sequences are MDHEN and SYDVKM. Deletions cut 4 bases from V and 8 bases from J, with 15 bases between. This CDR3 contains 14 residues. CDR3 loop: CASSSGGARDEQFF. Written as DNA, the CDR3 is TGTGCCAGCAGTTCTGGGGGGGCCCGGGATGAGCAGTTCTTC. Filled out from reference TRBV28 and TRBJ2-1, the complete variable domain reads DVKVTQSSRYLVKRTGEKVFLECVQDMDHENMFWYRQDPGLGLRLIYFSYDVKMKEKGDIPEGYSVSREKKERFSLILESASTNQTSMYLCASSSGGARDEQFFGPGTRLTVL.

This clone came up a few times. The gene calls are TRBV7-8 and TRBJ1-2; D is unresolved. Trimming left V 3 bases short and J 2 bases short, with 7 bases between. Germline CDR1 reads SGHVS; CDR2 reads FQNEAQ. The CDR3 loop spans 13 amino acids. CDR3: CASSFGQNYGYTF. The CDR3 bases are TGTGCCAGCAGCTTTGGGCAGAACTATGGCTACACCTTC.

The V gene is TRBV30, the J gene TRBJ2-1, with D tentatively TRBD1 or TRBD2 (5 bases each). Germline CDR1 is GTSNPN and CDR2 is SVGIG (reference sequence). This CDR3 region has 16 residues. With 4 bases removed from V and 9 bases from J, the gap between germline ends came to 25 bases. The chain's CDR3 is CAWKPRARGPYTEQFF. CDR3 nucleotides: TGTGCCTGGAAGCCCAGGGCACGGGGCCCGTATACTGAGCAGTTCTTC. The full variable domain, with the rest looked up from reference TRBV30 and TRBJ2-1, is SQTIHQWPATLVQPVGSPLSLECTVEGTSNPNLYWYRQAAGRGLQLLFYSVGIGQISSEVPQNLSASRPQDRQFILSSKKLLLSDSGFYLCAWKPRARGPYTEQFFGPGTRLTVL.

Here the CDR3 DNA reads TGCGCCAGCAGCTTAGTAGCGGGAGCCCCCGGGGAGCTGTTTTTT. Translated, it gives CASSLVAGAPGELFF. This chain uses TRBV5-1 with TRBJ2-2; 9 nucleotides align to TRBD2. The CDR3 is 15 residues long. Germline CDR1 SGHRS, CDR2 YFSETQ. J lost 6 bases, V lost 2 bases, and 5 bases had no gene match.

V usage is TRBV6-1 and J usage is TRBJ2-1; no clear D. The CDR3 sequence is 14 residues long. CDR1 is MNHNS, CDR2 SASEGT, per germline. V gave up 0 bases and J gave up 1 base, with 4 bases separating them. For the CDR3, the DNA is TGTGCCAGCAGTGAAGCTCCGTCCTACAATGAGCAGTTCTTC. Its translation: CASSEAPSYNEQFF.

The chain carries TRBV7-2 and TRBJ2-7; D may match TRBD1 or TRBD2 (7 bases each). The CDR3 covers 13 residues. Germline CDR1 is SGHTA and CDR2 is FQGNSA. The V end was cut by 2 bases, the J end by 4 bases, with 9 bases between. The CDR3 DNA reads as TGTGCCAGCAGCTTACAGGGGGGGTACGAGCAGTACTTC. Translating it yields CASSLQGGYEQYF.

This sequence joins TRBV28 and TRBJ1-1; 7 bases are a match to TRBD1. The CDR3 spans 14 residues. The V and J ends lost 8 bases and 1 base, in that order; junction bases with no gene match: 7. Germline V CDR1 and CDR2: MDHEN, SYDVKM. As DNA, the CDR3 is TGTGCCAGCTATTGGGGGACAGCGAACACTGAAGCTTTCTTT. This sequence encodes CASYWGTANTEAFF.

This clone was recorded once. J is TRBJ1-4 and V is TRBV6-5, with D possibly matching TRBD1 (5 bases). CDR1 is MNHEY, CDR2 SVGAGI, per germline. Trimming pared 0 bases from V and 8 bases from J, leaving 10 bases between. CDR3 length: 14 amino acids. CDR3 bases: TGTGCCAGCAGTTACTCGAACAGGAGGGAAAAACTGTTTTTT. This sequence encodes CASSYSNRREKLFF.

The rearrangement links TRBV21-1 to TRBJ1-5; TRBD1, the D gene given by the table, was not confirmed from the DNA. TRBV21-1 is a pseudogene. The CDR3 covers 15 residues. CDR3 protein: CASTQDRDSNQPQHF. As DNA, the CDR3 is TGTGCCAGCACTCAGGACAGAGATAGCAATCAGCCCCAGCATTTT.

This chain uses TRBV28 with TRBJ2-7, with D possibly matching TRBD2 (5 bases). V lost 6 bases to trimming and J lost 2 bases, with 17 bases between them. The CDR3 extends over 15 amino acids. Germline V gene lookup returns CDR1 MDHEN and CDR2 SYDVKM. The CDR3 region is CASRAEGAGTYEQYF. The CDR3 nucleotides read TGTGCCAGCAGGGCAGAGGGTGCCGGGACCTACGAGCAGTACTTC. The full variable domain, its missing parts supplied by reference TRBV28 and TRBJ2-7, is DVKVTQSSRYLVKRTGEKVFLECVQDMDHENMFWYRQDPGLGLRLIYFSYDVKMKEKGDIPEGYSVSREKKERFSLILESASTNQTSMYLCASRAEGAGTYEQYFGPGTRLTVT.

Here the CDR3 reads CASSRTSGSSYEQYF. The CDR3 region has the DNA TGTGCCAGCAGTCGGACTAGCGGTAGCTCCTACGAGCAGTACTTC. The rearrangement uses TRBV5-5 and TRBJ2-7; 10 bases line up with TRBD2. Germline V gives CDR1 SGHKS, CDR2 YYEKEE (reference sequence). After removal of 5 bases from V and 0 bases from J, the junction contained 5 bases not matched to a gene. This CDR3 is built from 15 residues.

The chain combines TRBV30 with TRBJ2-7; D perhaps matches TRBD2 (6 bases). The CDR3 sequence is 16 residues long. Germline CDR1 reads GTSNPN; CDR2 reads SVGIG (reference sequence). Trimming took 2 bases from V and 3 from J, leaving 20 bases between them. CDR3 in amino acids: CAWSPQGLRGYYEQYF. The CDR3 DNA is TGTGCCTGGAGTCCTCAAGGATTGCGGGGCTACTACGAGCAGTACTTC.

The chain combines TRBV4-1 with TRBJ2-5; possibly TRBD1 for D (5 bases). CDR3 length: 15 residues. Germline V gene data show CDR1 as MGHRA and CDR2 as YSYEKL. The V gene lost 0 bases and the J gene lost 7 bases, with 15 bases spanning the gap. DNA of the CDR3: TGCGCCAGCAGCCAAGACGCGTCAGGGTATGGGACCCAGTACTTC. Its protein product is CASSQDASGYGTQYF.

V usage is TRBV10-3 and J usage is TRBJ2-7; perhaps D is TRBD1 or TRBD2 (5 bases each). The CDR3 has 14 residues. Germline V gene data show CDR1 as ENHRY and CDR2 as SYGVKD. The germline V and J ends were trimmed by 3 bases and 7 bases, with 16 bases remaining between them. CDR3 amino acids: CAISDRDGLREQYF. CDR3 sequence (DNA): TGTGCCATCAGTGACCGGGACGGACTTAGGGAGCAGTACTTC.

The rearrangement uses TRBV18 and TRBJ2-2, with D unresolved. The V gene's germline CDR1 is KGHSH and CDR2 LQKENI. The CDR3 extends over 14 amino acids. With 4 bases removed from V and 1 base from J, the gap between germline ends came to 7 bases. In nucleotides, the CDR3 is TGTGCCAGCTCACAGAGTTGGAACACCGGGGAGCTGTTTTTT. Translating gives CASSQSWNTGELFF.

This rearrangement joins TRBV5-6 to TRBJ2-7; 10 bases fit TRBD1. The CDR3 loop spans 15 amino acids. The V and J ends lost 4 bases and 2 bases, in that order; junction bases with no gene match: 6. The V gene's germline CDR1 is SGHDT and CDR2 YYEEEE. As DNA, the CDR3 is TGTGCCAGCAGCGCGGGACAGGGGACCACCTACGAGCAGTACTTC. This translates into CASSAGQGTTYEQYF. Full variable domain (rest looked up from reference TRBV5-6 and TRBJ2-7): DAGVTQSPTHLIKTRGQQVTLRCSPKSGHDTVSWYQQALGQGPQFIFQYYEEEERQRGNFPDRFSGHQFPNYSSELNVNALLLGDSALYLCASSAGQGTTYEQYFGPGTRLTVT.

The V call is TRBV18, the J call TRBJ2-1; TRBD2 is a possible D gene (6 bases). The germline CDR1 and CDR2 sequences are KGHSH and LQKENI. CDR3 length: 15 amino acids. Trimming left V 1 base short and J 8 bases short, with 15 bases between. Here the CDR3 DNA reads TGTGCCAGCTCACCACTGGGGACTTCTCCACATGAGCAGTTCTTC. Translating it yields CASSPLGTSPHEQFF. The whole variable domain, filled in from reference TRBV18 and TRBJ2-1, reads NAGVMQNPRHLVRRRGQEARLRCSPMKGHSHVYWYRQLPEEGLKFMVYLQKENIIDESGMPKERFSAEFPKEGPSILRIQQVVRGDSAAYFCASSPLGTSPHEQFFGPGTRLTVL.

The V and J genes are TRBV28 and TRBJ1-2; maybe TRBD1 (6 bases). CDR3 length equals 14 residues. V lost 6 bases and J 6 bases, leaving 17 bases between the germline ends. CDR1 and CDR2 from the germline V gene are MDHEN and SYDVKM. The CDR3 here is CASSSAGTSDGYTF. The CDR3 DNA is TGTGCCAGCAGCTCGGCCGGGACATCGGATGGCTACACCTTC.

This chain uses TRBV6-5 with TRBJ2-7; TRBD1 matches at 8 bases. This CDR3 is 15 amino acids long. V lost 6 bases and J lost 3; bases outside the gene matches: 10. CDR1 and CDR2 (germline): MNHEY, SVGAGI. The CDR3 loop reads CASRTGEASLYEQYF. DNA of the CDR3: TGTGCCAGCAGGACAGGGGAGGCGTCCCTCTACGAGCAGTACTTC.

The chain joins TRBV4-3 to TRBJ2-1, with 12 bases matching TRBD2. From germline, CDR1 is LGHNA and CDR2 YSLEER. Germline trimming cut 2 bases from V and 5 bases from J; bases unmatched to any gene: 19. CDR3 length equals 21 residues. The CDR3 protein is CASSQRLTGTSGPILNNEQFF. CDR3 coding DNA: TGCGCCAGCAGCCAAAGGCTAACCGGGACTAGCGGGCCCATCCTCAACAATGAGCAGTTCTTC.

The rearrangement uses TRBV28 and TRBJ1-2, with a tentative D call TRBD1 (5 bases). The CDR3 consists of 13 residues. Trimming took off 8 bases at V and 5 bases at J, with 15 bases between the two ends. Germline V gene data show CDR1 as MDHEN and CDR2 as SYDVKM. For the CDR3, the DNA is TGTGCCAGCTGTCGGCAGGGTCGGTATGGCTACACCTTC. The encoded protein is CASCRQGRYGYTF.